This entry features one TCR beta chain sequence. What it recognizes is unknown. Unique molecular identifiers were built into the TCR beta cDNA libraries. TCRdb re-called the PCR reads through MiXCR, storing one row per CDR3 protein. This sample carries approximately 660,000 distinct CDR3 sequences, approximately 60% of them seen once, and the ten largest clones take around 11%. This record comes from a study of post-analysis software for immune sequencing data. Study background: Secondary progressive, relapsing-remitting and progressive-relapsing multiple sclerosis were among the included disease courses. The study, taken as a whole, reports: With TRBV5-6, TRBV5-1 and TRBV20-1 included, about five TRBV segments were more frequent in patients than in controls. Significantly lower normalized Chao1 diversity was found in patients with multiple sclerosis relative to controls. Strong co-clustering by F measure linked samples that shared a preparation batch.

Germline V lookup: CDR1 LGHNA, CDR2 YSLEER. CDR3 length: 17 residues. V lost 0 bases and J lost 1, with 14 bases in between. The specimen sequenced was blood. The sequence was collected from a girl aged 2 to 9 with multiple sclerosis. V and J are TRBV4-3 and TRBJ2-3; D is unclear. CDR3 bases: TGCGCCAGCAGCCAAGACGAAAACGGTCTGGGCACAGATACGCAGTATTTT. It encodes CASSQDENGLGTDTQYF.